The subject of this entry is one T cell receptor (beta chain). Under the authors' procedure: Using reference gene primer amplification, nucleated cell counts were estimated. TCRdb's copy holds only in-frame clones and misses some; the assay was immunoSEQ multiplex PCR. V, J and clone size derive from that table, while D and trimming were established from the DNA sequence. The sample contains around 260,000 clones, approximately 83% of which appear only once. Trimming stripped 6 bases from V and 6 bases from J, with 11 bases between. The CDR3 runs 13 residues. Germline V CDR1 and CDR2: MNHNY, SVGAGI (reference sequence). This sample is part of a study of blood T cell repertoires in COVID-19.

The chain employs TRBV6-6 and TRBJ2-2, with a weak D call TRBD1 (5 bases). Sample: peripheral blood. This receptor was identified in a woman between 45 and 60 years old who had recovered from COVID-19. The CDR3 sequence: CASRSREAGELFF. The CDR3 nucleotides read TGTGCCAGCAGGAGCAGGGAAGCCGGGGAGCTGTTTTTT.